The T cell receptor beta chain under discussion was sequenced for a study of CXCR3-negative and CXCR3-positive naive CD8 T cells. The CDR3 is 16 amino acids. Germline-derived CDR1 and CDR2 are MGHRA and YSYEKL. The TRB libraries of cDNA were built by UMI-labeled 5' RACE. TCRdb reprocessed the 5' RACE reads; each CDR3 protein has one entry and no DNA is given. In total, the table holds some 130,000 distinct CDR3 sequences. Sequences were obtained from naive CXCR3- CD8+ T cells from blood. Subset here: CD45RO-CCR7+CD27+CD95- naive CD8+ T cells lacking CXCR3 (TNR3-). The sequence came from a human donor in good health. Some clones in this sample may be carry-over from other donors' samples. The rearrangement links TRBV4-1 to TRBJ2-2. The CDR3: CASSSVPGRITGELFF.